Each of the 30 T cell receptor beta chains below was sequenced from the same sample in a study of blood T cell repertoires in COVID-19. Method: immunoSEQ multiplex PCR; TCRdb's copy keeps in-frame clones and lacks some. The sample shows roughly 150,000 clones, approximately 92% of them seen only once. Sequenced: peripheral blood. These receptors were collected from a woman in her thirties or forties with acute or convalescent COVID-19.

The V call is TRBV6-5, the J call TRBJ1-6, with 7 bases that match TRBD1. V was clipped by 5 bases and J by 9 bases; unmatched bases: 7. Germline values: CDR1 MNHEY, CDR2 SVGAGI. This CDR3 is built from 14 residues. The CDR3 coding sequence is TGTGCCAGCAGTCCAGACAGGGAGGCTTCACCCCTCCACTTT. This codes for CASSPDREASPLHF.

This chain joins TRBV7-9 and TRBJ1-5, with D unclear. Trimming stripped 5 bases from V and 3 bases from J, with 14 bases between. The CDR3 contains 15 residues. CDR1 SEHNR and CDR2 FQNEAQ come from the germline V gene (reference sequence). CDR3 region: CASSPGVYDNQPQHF. The CDR3, as DNA: TGTGCCAGCAGCCCCGGGGTCTACGACAATCAGCCCCAGCATTTT.

DNA for the CDR3: TGTGCCAGAACCGTGTGCGGGGGGGGTAGCAATCAGCCCCAGCATTTT. Residues: CARTVCGGGSNQPQHF. V is TRBV5-3 and J is TRBJ1-5, with D tentatively TRBD1 (5 bases). TRBV5-3 falls under the ORF class, with uncertain function. The CDR3 sequence is 16 residues long. V lost 6 bases to trimming and J lost 0 bases, with 16 bases between them.

The V gene is TRBV27, the J gene TRBJ2-1; TRBD2 agrees at 12 bases. CDR1 MNHEY and CDR2 SMNVEV come from the germline V gene (reference sequence). The CDR3 length is 17 residues. The junction had 7 bases not matched to a gene; V was cut back by 2 bases and J by 5 bases. CDR3 region: CASSLVLAGGWNNEQFF. The DNA for the CDR3 is TGTGCCAGCAGTTTAGTCCTAGCGGGAGGGTGGAACAATGAGCAGTTCTTC.

In its sample, this clone was seen a few times. The chain is built from TRBV6-6 and TRBJ2-7; TRBD2 might be the D (5 bases). The germline gives CDR1 MNHNY, CDR2 SVGAGI (reference sequence). V dropped 0 bases and J dropped 3 bases, with 6 bases sitting between them. This CDR3 has 13 amino acids. CDR3: CASSYSGLYEQYF. The DNA for the CDR3 is TGTGCCAGCAGTTACTCCGGACTCTACGAGCAGTACTTC.

This clone was counted between two and nine times. J is TRBJ2-2 and V is TRBV11-2; D remains ambiguous. Germline loops: CDR1 SGHAT, CDR2 FQNNGV. The CDR3 sequence is 13 residues long. V was shortened by 1 base and J by 6 bases, with 6 bases between the two germline ends. CDR3 DNA sequence: TGTGCCAGCAGCTTAGGTTTCGCCGGGGAGCTGTTTTTT. Amino acids: CASSLGFAGELFF.

Concerning this clone itself: The junction differs from germline at one of its ends, possibly a read error. This chain joins TRBV29-1 and TRBJ1-1; D might be TRBD1 (6 bases). Per germline, CDR1 SQVTM and CDR2 ANQGSEA. CDR3 length equals 15 residues. In DNA, the CDR3 is TGCAGCGTTGTGGTAGGGTGGGGCTGGGACACTGAAACTTTCTTT. Protein: CSVVVGWGWDTETFF. Full variable domain (missing parts from reference TRBV29-1 and TRBJ1-1): SAVISQKPSRDICQRGTSLTIQCQVDSQVTMMFWYRQQPGQSLTLIATANQGSEATYESGFVIDKFPISRPNLTFSTLTVSNMSPEDSSIYLCSVVVGWGWDTETFFGQGTRLTVV.

This rearrangement joins TRBV6-5 to TRBJ2-1; 9 bases fit TRBD2. Unmatched junction bases numbered 11, after V lost 7 bases and J lost 10 bases. The CDR3 totals 14 residues. Germline lookup yields CDR1 MNHEY and CDR2 SVGAGI. Here the CDR3 DNA reads TGTGCCAGCACGGAAAGCGGGGGGCCATGGGAGCAGTTCTTC. It encodes CASTESGGPWEQFF.

The chain uses TRBV5-1 and TRBJ2-2; 7 nucleotides match TRBD1. The V gene end was trimmed by 0 bases and the J gene end by 7 bases; junction bases not matched to a gene: 6. The CDR3 is made up of 15 amino acids. The germline CDR1 and CDR2 sequences are SGHRS and YFSETQ. CDR3 in amino acids: CASSLETGPSGELFF. CDR3 nucleotide sequence: TGCGCCAGCAGCTTGGAGACAGGGCCAAGCGGGGAGCTGTTTTTT.

This chain uses TRBV5-1 with TRBJ2-1; 8 bases are a match to TRBD2. V lost 1 base, J lost 9 bases, and 12 bases stayed unmatched. Germline CDR1 SGHRS, CDR2 YFSETQ. This CDR3 region has 16 residues. CDR3 sequence: CASSLNLGGAGGEQFF. In DNA form, the CDR3 reads TGCGCCAGCAGCTTGAATCTCGGGGGGGCCGGGGGTGAGCAGTTCTTC.

The V and J genes are TRBV6-5 and TRBJ1-2; 8 bases align to TRBD1. CDR3 length equals 13 residues. Germline values: CDR1 MNHEY, CDR2 SVGAGI. V lost 4 bases and J lost 8; bases outside the gene matches: 6. The CDR3 loop reads CASSSTGVGGYTF. CDR3 DNA: TGTGCCAGCAGTTCGACAGGGGTAGGCGGCTACACCTTC.

The CDR3 nucleotides read TGTGCCTGGAGTGTATCAGGGGGCCGGAGCTCCTACAATGAGCAGTTCTTC. As protein: CAWSVSGGRSSYNEQFF. The V call is TRBV30, the J call TRBJ2-1; 8 bases align to TRBD1. The CDR3 runs to 17 residues. Germline CDR1 GTSNPN, CDR2 SVGIG (reference sequence). With V trimmed by 0 bases and J by 0 bases, 7 bases remained unmatched.

The CDR3 region is CASSTGQYPYEQYF. The DNA for the CDR3 is TGTGCCAGCAGCACGGGACAGTATCCCTACGAGCAGTACTTC. The rearrangement links TRBV7-2 to TRBJ2-7, with TRBD1 matching 7 bases. The CDR3 has 14 residues. From germline, CDR1 is SGHTA and CDR2 FQGNSA. Trimming cost V 5 bases and J 2 bases; bases outside gene matches: 6.

The V gene is TRBV3-1 (or the pseudogene TRBV3-2), the J gene TRBJ2-2; the match to TRBD2 covers 7 bases. Germline V gene lookup returns CDR1 LGHDT and CDR2 YNNKEL (reference sequence). This CDR3 comprises 17 residues. J lost 4 bases, V lost 4 bases, and 12 bases had no gene match. DNA of the CDR3: TGTGCCAGCAGCCTGGCCCTGGTACTAGCGAGCACCGGGGAGCTGTTTTTT. Protein sequence: CASSLALVLASTGELFF.

The rearrangement joins TRBV13 to TRBJ2-2; TRBD1 matches 8 bases. Germline V gene data show CDR1 as PRHDT and CDR2 as FYEKMQ (reference sequence). This CDR3 spans 17 amino acids. The trim removed 0 bases at V and 4 bases at J, leaving 7 bases unmatched. The CDR3 DNA sequence: TGTGCCAGCAGCTTAGGCCCCAGGGGGCGCGGCACCGGGGAGCTGTTTTTT. It is translated as CASSLGPRGRGTGELFF. Combining the CDR3 with reference TRBV13 and TRBJ2-2 gives the whole variable domain AAGVIQSPRHLIKEKRETATLKCYPIPRHDTVYWYQQGPGQDPQFLISFYEKMQSDKGSIPDRFSAQQFSDYHSELNMSSLELGDSALYFCASSLGPRGRGTGELFFGEGSRLTVL.

The CDR3 DNA is TGTGCCAGCAGCCAGACTGAGAGCTCCTACAATGAGCAGTTCTTC. The encoded protein is CASSQTESSYNEQFF. The chain carries TRBV7-3 and TRBJ2-1; D remains unclear. Germline lookup yields CDR1 SGHTA and CDR2 FQGTGA. With 5 bases removed from V and 0 bases from J, the gap between germline ends came to 11 bases. This CDR3 has 15 residues.

This clone was seen once. The chain uses TRBV27 and TRBJ1-6; 9 positions match TRBD1. The germline V gene encodes CDR1 MNHEY and CDR2 SMNVEV (reference sequence). Trimming removed 5 bases from V and 5 bases from J; junction bases left unmatched: 7. The CDR3 is made up of 16 amino acids. The CDR3 DNA follows: TGTGCCAGCAGTGGAACAGGGGGCTTCGATAATTCACCCCTCCACTTT. It is translated as CASSGTGGFDNSPLHF.

The chain recombines TRBV15 with TRBJ1-2; 7 bases align to TRBD1. Germline trimming cut 0 bases from V and 4 bases from J; bases unmatched to any gene: 5. The CDR3 is made up of 15 amino acids. Germline V lookup: CDR1 LNHNV, CDR2 YYDKDF (reference sequence). CDR3 DNA: TGTGCCACCAGCAGAGATAAGGGGGCGGCCTATGGCTACACCTTC. Protein sequence: CATSRDKGAAYGYTF.

The J gene is TRBJ2-1, the V gene TRBV27, with 12 bases lining up with TRBD2. V lost 3 bases and J lost 5; bases outside the gene matches: 8. The CDR3 is made up of 17 amino acids. Germline-derived CDR1 and CDR2 are MNHEY and SMNVEV (reference sequence). This chain's CDR3 is CASSFLGLAGNNNEQFF. Here the CDR3 DNA reads TGTGCCAGCAGTTTCCTCGGACTAGCGGGGAATAACAATGAGCAGTTCTTC.

The CDR3 loop reads CASSADPGPVSGANVLTF. The CDR3 DNA reads TGTGCCAGCAGCGCAGACCCAGGGCCCGTCTCTGGGGCCAACGTCCTGACTTTC. The chain employs TRBV9 and TRBJ2-6; D is possibly TRBD1 (5 bases). Trimming took off 3 bases at V and 0 bases at J, with 16 bases between the two ends. The CDR3 runs 18 residues. The germline V gene encodes CDR1 SGDLS and CDR2 YYNGEE. The variable domain in full, completed from reference TRBV9 and TRBJ2-6, reads DSGVTQTPKHLITATGQRVTLRCSPRSGDLSVYWYQQSLDQGLQFLIQYYNGEERAKGNILERFSAQQFPDLHSELNLSSLELGDSALYFCASSADPGPVSGANVLTFGAGSRLTVL.

This clone has just one count. The chain employs TRBV4-2 and TRBJ1-1; no clear D. The V and J ends lost 0 bases and 1 base respectively, with 9 bases between them. Germline CDR1 LGHNA, CDR2 YNFKEQ. There are 15 residues in the CDR3. The CDR3 bases are TGTGCCAGCAGCCAAGAACAGACGCAGAACACTGAAGCTTTCTTT. Translated, it gives CASSQEQTQNTEAFF.

The chain employs TRBV3-1 (or the pseudogene TRBV3-2) and TRBJ2-7; D call uncertain. The CDR3 runs to 17 residues. Germline CDR1 LGHDT, CDR2 YNNKEL (reference sequence). With 0 bases removed from V and 0 bases from J, the gap between germline ends came to 15 bases. The CDR3 DNA reads TGTGCCAGCAGCCAAGATCTGTGGGCAGATAACTCCTACGAGCAGTACTTC. Encoded protein: CASSQDLWADNSYEQYF.

The chain joins TRBV2 to TRBJ2-7, with 12 bases that match TRBD2. This CDR3 has 14 residues. V shed 10 bases, J shed 9 bases, and the junction held 13 bases outside the gene matches. In germline, CDR1 is SNHLY, CDR2 FYNNEI. The CDR3 DNA reads as TGTGCCACAAGTTGGCTAGCGGGAGGGGAGGGGCAGTACTTC. This translates into CATSWLAGGEGQYF.

The chain uses TRBV6-5 and TRBJ2-5, with a tentative D call TRBD2 (6 bases). CDR1 is MNHEY, CDR2 SVGAGI, per germline. This CDR3 contains 15 residues. Between the trimmed V and J ends, which lost 8 bases and 0 bases, there was a span of 16 bases. CDR3 protein: CASQKGLSYQETQYF. The CDR3 DNA reads TGTGCCAGCCAGAAAGGACTATCGTACCAAGAGACCCAGTACTTC.

The chain couples TRBV3-1 (or the pseudogene TRBV3-2) to TRBJ1-1; D perhaps matches TRBD1 (6 bases). Trimming took 4 bases from V and 7 from J, leaving 7 bases between them. CDR1 LGHDT and CDR2 YNNKEL come from the germline V gene (reference sequence). This CDR3 contains 11 residues. The CDR3 protein is CASSLQGEAFF. CDR3 nucleotides: TGTGCCAGCAGCCTACAGGGTGAAGCTTTCTTT.

This chain connects TRBV7-3 to TRBJ2-6, with D tentatively TRBD1 (5 bases). The germline V gene encodes CDR1 SGHTA and CDR2 FQGTGA. The V end was cut by 4 bases, the J end by 4 bases, with 8 bases between. The CDR3 length is 14 residues. The CDR3 loop reads CASSSGSGANVLTF. CDR3 bases: TGTGCCAGCAGCTCAGGGTCGGGGGCCAACGTCCTGACTTTC.

This clone was counted a single time. This chain connects TRBV29-1 to TRBJ2-7; 10 bases are a match to TRBD1. V lost 5 bases and J lost 4; bases outside the gene matches: 8. The CDR3 loop spans 14 amino acids. The V gene's germline CDR1 is SQVTM and CDR2 ANQGSEA. The CDR3 here is CSVFEDRGRYEQYF. CDR3 DNA: TGCAGCGTTTTTGAAGACAGGGGGCGGTACGAGCAGTACTTC.

The chain uses TRBV9 and TRBJ2-1; a weak D match, TRBD2 (7 bases). CDR1 is SGDLS and CDR2 is YYNGEE in the germline V gene. This CDR3 comprises 13 residues. Trimming removed 0 bases at V and 10 bases at J, with 11 bases between. The CDR3 nucleotides read TGTGCCAGCAGCGTAGGAGGGAGGGGGGAGCAGTTCTTC. Residues: CASSVGGRGEQFF. Supplemented by reference TRBV9 and TRBJ2-1, the full variable domain reads DSGVTQTPKHLITATGQRVTLRCSPRSGDLSVYWYQQSLDQGLQFLIQYYNGEERAKGNILERFSAQQFPDLHSELNLSSLELGDSALYFCASSVGGRGEQFFGPGTRLTVL.

The chain has TRBV4-2 and TRBJ2-7; TRBD2 matches at 10 bases. V dropped 3 bases and J dropped 2; count of bases not matched to a gene: 10. Germline CDR1 is LGHNA and CDR2 is YNFKEQ. This CDR3 has 17 residues. This chain's CDR3 is CASSHLAGEWAAYEQYF. CDR3 nucleotide sequence: TGTGCCAGCAGCCACCTAGCGGGAGAATGGGCCGCCTACGAGCAGTACTTC.

The chain has TRBV2 and TRBJ2-7; 7 nucleotides agree with TRBD2. Germline CDR1 and CDR2: SNHLY and FYNNEI. V was pared by 7 bases and J by 2 bases, with 11 bases of the junction left unmatched. The CDR3 has 15 residues. The CDR3 nucleotides read TGTGCCAGCACCCAGGGCGGGGGATTCCCCTACGAGCAGTACTTC. It codes for CASTQGGGFPYEQYF.